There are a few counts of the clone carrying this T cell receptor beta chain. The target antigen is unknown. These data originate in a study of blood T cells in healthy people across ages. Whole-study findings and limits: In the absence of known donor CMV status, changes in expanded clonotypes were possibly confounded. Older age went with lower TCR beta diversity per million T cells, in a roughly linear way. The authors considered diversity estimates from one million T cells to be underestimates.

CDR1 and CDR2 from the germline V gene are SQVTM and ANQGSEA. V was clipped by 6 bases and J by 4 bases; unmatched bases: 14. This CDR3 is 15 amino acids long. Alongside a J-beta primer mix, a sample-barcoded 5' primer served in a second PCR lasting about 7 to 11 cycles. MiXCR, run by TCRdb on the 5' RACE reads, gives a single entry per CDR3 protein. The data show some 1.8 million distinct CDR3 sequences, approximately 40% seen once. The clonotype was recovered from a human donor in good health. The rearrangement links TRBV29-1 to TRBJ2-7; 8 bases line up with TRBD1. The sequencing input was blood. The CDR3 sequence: CSVDGTGGDPYEQYF. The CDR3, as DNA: TGCAGCGTCGATGGCACAGGGGGAGATCCTTACGAGCAGTACTTC.